The present entry profiles one TCR beta chain with its context. The entry originates in a study of blood T cell repertoires in COVID-19. As for the study in general: Material from acute and convalescent COVID-19 was sourced from the United States, Italy and Spain. The cDNA or gDNA used as material had been derived from T cells, B-cell-depleted T cells, or PBMCs.

Authors' analysis steps: Cell counts per sample came from amplifying reference gene primers. Data came from immunoSEQ multiplex PCR; TCRdb stores just in-frame clones and leaves some out. D and trimming were read from the DNA, whereas the V and J calls and clone size are those reported in that table. The sample records 200,000 or so clones, 80% to 85% being singletons. Germline V gene data show CDR1 as MGHDK and CDR2 as SYGVNS. V gave up 1 base and J gave up 0 bases, with 10 bases separating them. This CDR3 region has 16 residues. The chain uses TRBV25-1 and TRBJ2-1; D ambiguous. The sample comprised peripheral blood. The receptor was isolated from a woman aged 30 to 39 who had recovered from COVID-19. The DNA for the CDR3 is TGTGCCAGCAGTGAATCTACCAGCGCCTCCTACAATGAGCAGTTCTTC. Protein product: CASSESTSASYNEQFF.